The following is a TCR beta chain sequence with its context. Its specificity is not known. This entry comes from a study of T-cell memory formation after mild COVID-19. Study background: Clustering of TCRs was largely donor specific.

Constant-segment primers served in 5'RACE that generated TCR alpha and TCR beta cDNA libraries bearing sample barcodes and UMIs. One entry per CDR3 protein results from TCRdb running MiXCR on the 5' RACE reads. The sample lists roughly 120,000 distinct CDR3 sequences, about 15% occurring once. General study results and limits: Later expanders leaned CD4+, whereas day 15 to 85 contracting clones were balanced CD4/CD8. CM and EM subsets held most contracting CD4+ clones; EMRA held CD8+ ones.

Germline values: CDR1 LGHNA, CDR2 YNFKEQ. V was trimmed by 2 bases and J by 2 bases, leaving 19 bases between them. The CDR3 sequence is 17 residues long. The chain carries TRBV4-2 and TRBJ2-7; perhaps TRBD2 as D (6 bases). This TCR derives from an adult woman who had mild COVID-19 (a few samples of this study predate the infection). Cell type and time point are not known. The specimen sequenced was PBMCs or a T cell subset sorted from them (not recorded which). Here the CDR3 DNA reads TGTGCCAGCAGCCAATTCCCCGGGGGTGGGGGAACCTACGAGCAGTACTTC. Encoded protein: CASSQFPGGGGTYEQYF.